The 5 T cell receptor beta chains below were found in one sample sequenced in a study of cytomegalovirus exposure and HLA in healthy donors. 60 Vbeta and 13 Jbeta primers were used in PCR. The table came from immunoSEQ multiplex PCR; TCRdb's copy has only in-frame clones and leaves some out. The table records about 110,000 clones, over 60% of them present only once. The sample taken for sequencing was PBMCs. All receptors come from an older woman in good health and CMV-seropositive.

V gene TRBV27 combines with J gene TRBJ1-5, with 7 bases fitting TRBD1. Per the germline V gene, CDR1 is MNHEY and CDR2 is SMNVEV (reference sequence). V dropped 2 bases and J dropped 5; count of bases not matched to a gene: 3. The CDR3 extends over 14 amino acids. The CDR3 DNA follows: TGTGCCAGCAGTTTAAGAGGGGGCTATCAGCCCCAGCATTTT. Translating it yields CASSLRGGYQPQHF.

The V call is TRBV13, the J call TRBJ1-6, with TRBD1 identical over 8 bases. This CDR3 has 15 amino acids. Germline CDR1 is PRHDT and CDR2 is FYEKMQ (reference sequence). V was clipped by 2 bases and J by 8 bases; unmatched bases: 5. The CDR3 reads CASSLKDRAYSPLHF. DNA for the CDR3: TGTGCCAGCAGCTTAAAGGACAGGGCTTATTCACCCCTCCACTTT.

This chain uses TRBV7-6 with TRBJ2-7; perhaps TRBD1 as D (6 bases). This CDR3 has 14 amino acids. V gave up 6 bases and J gave up 5 bases, with 17 bases separating them. CDR1 and CDR2 (germline): SGHVS, FNYEAQ. CDR3 nucleotide sequence: TGTGCCAGCAGTGAACCCGGGACATCCCACGAGCAGTACTTC. This translates into CASSEPGTSHEQYF.

V gene TRBV6-6 combines with J gene TRBJ2-7; 9 bases are a match to TRBD2. CDR3 length equals 14 residues. CDR1 and CDR2 (germline): MNHNY, SVGAGI (reference sequence). J lost 2 bases, V lost 6 bases, and 5 bases had no gene match. DNA for the CDR3: TGTGCCAGCAGAGCTGGACTAGCGCCCTACGAGCAGTACTTC. This translates into CASRAGLAPYEQYF.

The chain joins TRBV7-7 to TRBJ2-1; tentatively, D is TRBD2 (5 bases). This CDR3 comprises 14 residues. Germline V gene sequence: CDR1 SSHAT, CDR2 FNYEAQ (reference sequence). CDR3 loop: CAGSQLPEGNEQFF. CDR3 nucleotides: TGTGCTGGATCTCAACTCCCCGAGGGCAATGAGCAGTTCTTC.